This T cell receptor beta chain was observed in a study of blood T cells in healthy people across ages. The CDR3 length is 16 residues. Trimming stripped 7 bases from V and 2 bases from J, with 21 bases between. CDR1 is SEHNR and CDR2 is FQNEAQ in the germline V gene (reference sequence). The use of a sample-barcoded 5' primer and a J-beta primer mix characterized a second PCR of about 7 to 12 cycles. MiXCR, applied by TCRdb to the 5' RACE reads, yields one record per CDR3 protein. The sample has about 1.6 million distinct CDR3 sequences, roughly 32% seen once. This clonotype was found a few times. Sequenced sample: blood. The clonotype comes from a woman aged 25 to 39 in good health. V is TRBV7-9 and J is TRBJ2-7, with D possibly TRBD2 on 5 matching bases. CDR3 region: CASTPGSSRHAYEQYF. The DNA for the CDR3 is TGTGCCAGCACCCCTGGGAGTAGCCGACATGCCTACGAGCAGTACTTC.